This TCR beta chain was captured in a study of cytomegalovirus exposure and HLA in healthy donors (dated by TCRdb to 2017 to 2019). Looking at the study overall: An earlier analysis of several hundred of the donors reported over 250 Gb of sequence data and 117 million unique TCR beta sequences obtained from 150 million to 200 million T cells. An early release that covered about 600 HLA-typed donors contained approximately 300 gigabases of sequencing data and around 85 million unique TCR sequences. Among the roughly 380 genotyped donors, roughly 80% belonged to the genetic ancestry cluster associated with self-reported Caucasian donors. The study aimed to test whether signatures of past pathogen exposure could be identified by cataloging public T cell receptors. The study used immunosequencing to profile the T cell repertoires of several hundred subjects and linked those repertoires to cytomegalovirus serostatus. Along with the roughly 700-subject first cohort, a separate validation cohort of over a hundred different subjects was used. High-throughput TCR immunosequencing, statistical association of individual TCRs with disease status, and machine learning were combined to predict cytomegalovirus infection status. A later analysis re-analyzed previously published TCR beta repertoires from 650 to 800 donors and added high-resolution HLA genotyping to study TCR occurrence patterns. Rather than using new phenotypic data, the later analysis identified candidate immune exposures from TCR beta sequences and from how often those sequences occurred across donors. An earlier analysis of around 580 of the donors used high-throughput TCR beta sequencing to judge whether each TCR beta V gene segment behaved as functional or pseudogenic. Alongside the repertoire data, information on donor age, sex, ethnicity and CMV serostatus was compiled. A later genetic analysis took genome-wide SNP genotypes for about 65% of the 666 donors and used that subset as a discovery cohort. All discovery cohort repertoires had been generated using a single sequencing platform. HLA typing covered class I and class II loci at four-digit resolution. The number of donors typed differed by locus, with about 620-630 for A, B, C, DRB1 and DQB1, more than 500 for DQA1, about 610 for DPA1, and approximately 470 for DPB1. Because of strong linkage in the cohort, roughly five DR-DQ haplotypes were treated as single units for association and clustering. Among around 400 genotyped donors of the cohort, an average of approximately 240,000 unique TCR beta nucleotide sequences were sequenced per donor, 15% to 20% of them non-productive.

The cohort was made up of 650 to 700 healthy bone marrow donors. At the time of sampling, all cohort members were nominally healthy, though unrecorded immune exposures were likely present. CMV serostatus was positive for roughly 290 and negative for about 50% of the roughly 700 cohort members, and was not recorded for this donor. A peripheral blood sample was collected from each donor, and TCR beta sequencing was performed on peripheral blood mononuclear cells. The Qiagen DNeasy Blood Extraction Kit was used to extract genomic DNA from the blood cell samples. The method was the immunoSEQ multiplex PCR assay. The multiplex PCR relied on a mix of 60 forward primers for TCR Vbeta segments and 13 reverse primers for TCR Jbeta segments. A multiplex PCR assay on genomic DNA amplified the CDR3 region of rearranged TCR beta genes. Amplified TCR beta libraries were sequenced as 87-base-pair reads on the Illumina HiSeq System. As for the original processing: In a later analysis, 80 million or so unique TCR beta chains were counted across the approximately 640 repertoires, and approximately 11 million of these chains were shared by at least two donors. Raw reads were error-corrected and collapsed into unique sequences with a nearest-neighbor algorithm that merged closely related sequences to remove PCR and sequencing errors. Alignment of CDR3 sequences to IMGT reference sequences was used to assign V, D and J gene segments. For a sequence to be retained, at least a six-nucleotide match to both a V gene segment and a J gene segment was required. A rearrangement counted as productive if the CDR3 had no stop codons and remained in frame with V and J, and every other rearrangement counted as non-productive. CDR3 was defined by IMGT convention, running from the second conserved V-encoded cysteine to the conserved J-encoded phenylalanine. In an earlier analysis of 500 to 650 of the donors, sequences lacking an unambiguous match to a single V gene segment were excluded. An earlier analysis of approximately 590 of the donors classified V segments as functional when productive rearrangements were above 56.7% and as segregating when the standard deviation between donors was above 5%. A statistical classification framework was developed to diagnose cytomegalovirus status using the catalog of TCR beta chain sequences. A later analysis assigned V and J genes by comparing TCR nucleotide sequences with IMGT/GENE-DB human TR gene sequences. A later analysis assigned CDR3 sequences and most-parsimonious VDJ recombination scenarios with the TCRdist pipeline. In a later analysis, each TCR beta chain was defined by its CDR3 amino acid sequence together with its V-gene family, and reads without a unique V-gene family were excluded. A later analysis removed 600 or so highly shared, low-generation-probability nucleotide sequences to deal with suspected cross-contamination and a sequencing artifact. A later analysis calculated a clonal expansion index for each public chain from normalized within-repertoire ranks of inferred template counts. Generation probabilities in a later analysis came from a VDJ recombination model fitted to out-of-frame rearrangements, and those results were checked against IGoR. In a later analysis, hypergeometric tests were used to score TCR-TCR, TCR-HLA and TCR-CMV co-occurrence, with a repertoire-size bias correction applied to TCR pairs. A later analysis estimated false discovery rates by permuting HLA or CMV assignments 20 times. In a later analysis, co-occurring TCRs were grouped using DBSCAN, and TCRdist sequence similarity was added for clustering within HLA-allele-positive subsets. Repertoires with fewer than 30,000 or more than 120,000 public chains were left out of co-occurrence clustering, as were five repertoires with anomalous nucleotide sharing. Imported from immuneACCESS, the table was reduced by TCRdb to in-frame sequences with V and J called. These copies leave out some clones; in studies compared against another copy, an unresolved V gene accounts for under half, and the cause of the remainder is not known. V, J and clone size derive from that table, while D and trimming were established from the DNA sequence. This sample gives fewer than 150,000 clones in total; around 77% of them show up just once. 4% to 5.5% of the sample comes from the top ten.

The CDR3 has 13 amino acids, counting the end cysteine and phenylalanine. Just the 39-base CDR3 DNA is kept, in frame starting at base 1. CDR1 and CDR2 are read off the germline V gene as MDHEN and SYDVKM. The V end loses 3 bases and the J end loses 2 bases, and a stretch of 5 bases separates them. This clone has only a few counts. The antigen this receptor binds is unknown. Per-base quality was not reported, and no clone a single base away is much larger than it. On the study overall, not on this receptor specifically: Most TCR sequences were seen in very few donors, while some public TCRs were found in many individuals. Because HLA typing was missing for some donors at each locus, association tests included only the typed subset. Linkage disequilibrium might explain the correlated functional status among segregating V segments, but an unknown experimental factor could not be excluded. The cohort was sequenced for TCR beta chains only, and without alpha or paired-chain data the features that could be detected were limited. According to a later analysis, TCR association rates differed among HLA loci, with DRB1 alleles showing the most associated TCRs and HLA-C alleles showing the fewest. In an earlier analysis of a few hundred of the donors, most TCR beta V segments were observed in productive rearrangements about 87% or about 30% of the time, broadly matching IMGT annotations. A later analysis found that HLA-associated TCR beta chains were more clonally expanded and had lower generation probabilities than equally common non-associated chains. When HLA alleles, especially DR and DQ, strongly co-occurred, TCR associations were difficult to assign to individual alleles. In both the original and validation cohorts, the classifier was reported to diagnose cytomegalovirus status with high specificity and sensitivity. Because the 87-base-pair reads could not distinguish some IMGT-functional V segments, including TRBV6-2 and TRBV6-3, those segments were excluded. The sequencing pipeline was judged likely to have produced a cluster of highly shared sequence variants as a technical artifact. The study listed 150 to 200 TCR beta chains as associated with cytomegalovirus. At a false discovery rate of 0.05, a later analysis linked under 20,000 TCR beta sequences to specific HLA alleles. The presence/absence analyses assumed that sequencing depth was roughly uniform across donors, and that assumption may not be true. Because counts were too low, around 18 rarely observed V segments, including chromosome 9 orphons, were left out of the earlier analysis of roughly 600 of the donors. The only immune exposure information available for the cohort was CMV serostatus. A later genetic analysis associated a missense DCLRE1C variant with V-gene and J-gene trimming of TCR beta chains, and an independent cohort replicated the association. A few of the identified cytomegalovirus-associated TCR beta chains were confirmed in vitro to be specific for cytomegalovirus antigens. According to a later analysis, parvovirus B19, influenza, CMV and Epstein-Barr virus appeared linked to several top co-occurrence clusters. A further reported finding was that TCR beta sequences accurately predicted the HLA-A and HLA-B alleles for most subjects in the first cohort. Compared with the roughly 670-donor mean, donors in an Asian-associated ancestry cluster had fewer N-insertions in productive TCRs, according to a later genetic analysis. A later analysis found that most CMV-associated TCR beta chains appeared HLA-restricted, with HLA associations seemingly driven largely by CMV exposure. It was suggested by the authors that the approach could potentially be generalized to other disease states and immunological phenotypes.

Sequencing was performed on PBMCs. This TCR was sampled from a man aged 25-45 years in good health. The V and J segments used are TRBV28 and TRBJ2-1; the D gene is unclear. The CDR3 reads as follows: CASSFGPYNEQFF. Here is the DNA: TGTGCCAGCAGTTTTGGGCCCTACAATGAGCAGTTCTTC.